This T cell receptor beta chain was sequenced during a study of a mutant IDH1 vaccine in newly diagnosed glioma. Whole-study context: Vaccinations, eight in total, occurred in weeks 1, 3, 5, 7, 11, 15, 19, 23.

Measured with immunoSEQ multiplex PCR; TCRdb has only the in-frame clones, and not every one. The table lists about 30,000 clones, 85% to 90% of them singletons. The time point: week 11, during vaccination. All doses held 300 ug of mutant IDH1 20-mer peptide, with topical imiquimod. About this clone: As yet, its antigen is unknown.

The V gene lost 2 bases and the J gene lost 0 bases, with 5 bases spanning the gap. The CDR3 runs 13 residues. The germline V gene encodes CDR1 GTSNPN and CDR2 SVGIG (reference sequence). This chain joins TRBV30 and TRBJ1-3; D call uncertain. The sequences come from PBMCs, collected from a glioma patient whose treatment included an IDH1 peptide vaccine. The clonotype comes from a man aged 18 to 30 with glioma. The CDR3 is CAWSRDSGNTIYF. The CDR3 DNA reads TGTGCCTGGAGTCGGGACTCTGGAAACACCATATATTTT.